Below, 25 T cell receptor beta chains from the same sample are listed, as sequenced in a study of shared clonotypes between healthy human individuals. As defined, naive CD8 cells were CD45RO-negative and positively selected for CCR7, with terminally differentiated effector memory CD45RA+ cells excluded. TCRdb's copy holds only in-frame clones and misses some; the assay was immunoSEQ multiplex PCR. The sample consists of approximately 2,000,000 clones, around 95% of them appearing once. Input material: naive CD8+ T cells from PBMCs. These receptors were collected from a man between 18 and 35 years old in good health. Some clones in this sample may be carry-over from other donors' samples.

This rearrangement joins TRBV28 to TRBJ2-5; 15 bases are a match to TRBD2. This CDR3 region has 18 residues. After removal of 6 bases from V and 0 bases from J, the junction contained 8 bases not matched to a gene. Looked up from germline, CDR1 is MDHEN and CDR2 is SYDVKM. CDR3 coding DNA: TGTGCCAGCAGCGGCCTAGGACTAGCGGGAGGGTACCAAGAGACCCAGTACTTC. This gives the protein CASSGLGLAGGYQETQYF.

In nucleotides, the CDR3 is TGCGCCAGCAGCTTGGCCCTAATTTATAGCAATCAGCCCCAGCATTTT. Translated, it gives CASSLALIYSNQPQHF. The genes are TRBV5-1 and TRBJ1-5; D is unresolved. Trimming stripped 0 bases from V and 0 bases from J, with 10 bases between. From germline, CDR1 is SGHRS and CDR2 YFSETQ. The length of the CDR3 is 16 residues.

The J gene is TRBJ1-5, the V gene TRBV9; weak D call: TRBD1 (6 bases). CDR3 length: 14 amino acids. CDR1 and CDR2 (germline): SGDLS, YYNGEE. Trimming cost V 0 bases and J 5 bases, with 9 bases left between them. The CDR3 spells CASSVGPGDQPQHF. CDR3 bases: TGTGCCAGCAGCGTAGGGCCAGGGGATCAGCCCCAGCATTTT.

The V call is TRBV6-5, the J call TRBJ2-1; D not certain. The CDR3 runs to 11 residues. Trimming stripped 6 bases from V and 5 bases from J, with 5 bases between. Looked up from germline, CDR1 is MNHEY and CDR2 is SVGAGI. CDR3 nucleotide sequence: TGTGCCAGCAGCCATAACAATGAGCAGTTCTTC. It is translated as CASSHNNEQFF.

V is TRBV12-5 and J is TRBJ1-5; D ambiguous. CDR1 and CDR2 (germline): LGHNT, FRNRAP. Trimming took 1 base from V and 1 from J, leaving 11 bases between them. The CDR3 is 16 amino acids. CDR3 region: CASGLDLGGSNQPQHF. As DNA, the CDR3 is TGTGCTAGTGGTTTGGATCTAGGTGGGAGCAATCAGCCCCAGCATTTT.

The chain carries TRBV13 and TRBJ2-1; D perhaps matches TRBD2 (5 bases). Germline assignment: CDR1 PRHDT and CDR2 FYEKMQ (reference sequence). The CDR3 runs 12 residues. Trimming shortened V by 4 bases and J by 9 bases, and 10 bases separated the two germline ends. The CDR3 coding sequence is TGTGCCAGCAGCTCGGCAGCGGCTGAGCAGTTCTTC. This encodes CASSSAAAEQFF.

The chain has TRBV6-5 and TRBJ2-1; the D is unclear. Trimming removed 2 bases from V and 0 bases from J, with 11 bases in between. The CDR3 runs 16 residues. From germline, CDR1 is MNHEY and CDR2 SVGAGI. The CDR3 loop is CASSYELSSSYNEQFF. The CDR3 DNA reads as TGTGCCAGCAGTTACGAGTTGTCGAGCTCCTACAATGAGCAGTTCTTC.

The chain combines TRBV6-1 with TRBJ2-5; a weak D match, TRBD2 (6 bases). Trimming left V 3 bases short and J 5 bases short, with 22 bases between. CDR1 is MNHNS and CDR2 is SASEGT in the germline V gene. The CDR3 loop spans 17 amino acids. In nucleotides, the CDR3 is TGTGCCAGCAGTGACCTAGCGTCTAGGTTTTCTTGGGAGACCCAGTACTTC. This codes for CASSDLASRFSWETQYF.

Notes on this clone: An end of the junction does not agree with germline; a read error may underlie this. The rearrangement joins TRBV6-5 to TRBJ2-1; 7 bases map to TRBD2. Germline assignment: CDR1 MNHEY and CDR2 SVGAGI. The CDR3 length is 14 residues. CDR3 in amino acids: CATSSGFSYNEQFF. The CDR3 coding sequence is TGTGCCACCAGTAGCGGGTTCTCCTACAATGAGCAGTTCTTC.

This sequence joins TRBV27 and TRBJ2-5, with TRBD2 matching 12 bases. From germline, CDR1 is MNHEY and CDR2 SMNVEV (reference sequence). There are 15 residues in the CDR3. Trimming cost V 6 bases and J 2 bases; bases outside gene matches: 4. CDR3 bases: TGTGCCAGCAGGAGGACTAGCGGGGCTCAAGAGACCCAGTACTTC. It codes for CASRRTSGAQETQYF.

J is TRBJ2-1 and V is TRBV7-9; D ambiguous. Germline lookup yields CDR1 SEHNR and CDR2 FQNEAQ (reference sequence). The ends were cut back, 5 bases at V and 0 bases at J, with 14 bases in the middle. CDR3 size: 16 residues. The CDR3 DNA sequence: TGTGCCAGCAGCCACGCCCTCTTTAGCTCCTACAATGAGCAGTTCTTC. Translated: CASSHALFSSYNEQFF.

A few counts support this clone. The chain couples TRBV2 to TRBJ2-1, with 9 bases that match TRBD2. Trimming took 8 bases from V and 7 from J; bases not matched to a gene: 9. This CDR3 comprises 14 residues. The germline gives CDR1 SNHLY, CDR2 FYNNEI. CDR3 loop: CASEMTSGRNEQFF. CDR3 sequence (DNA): TGTGCCAGCGAGATGACTAGCGGACGGAATGAGCAGTTCTTC.

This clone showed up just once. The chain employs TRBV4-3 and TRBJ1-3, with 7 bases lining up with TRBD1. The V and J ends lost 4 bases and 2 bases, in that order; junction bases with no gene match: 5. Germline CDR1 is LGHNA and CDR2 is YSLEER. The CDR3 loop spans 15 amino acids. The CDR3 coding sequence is TGCGCCAGCAGCCCAGGGGGACACCCTGGAAACACCATATATTTT. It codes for CASSPGGHPGNTIYF.

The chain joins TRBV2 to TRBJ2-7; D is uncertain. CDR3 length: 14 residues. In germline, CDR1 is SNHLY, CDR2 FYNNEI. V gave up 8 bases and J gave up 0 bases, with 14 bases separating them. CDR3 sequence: CASHDGRYSYEQYF. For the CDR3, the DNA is TGTGCCAGCCACGACGGTCGATACTCCTACGAGCAGTACTTC.

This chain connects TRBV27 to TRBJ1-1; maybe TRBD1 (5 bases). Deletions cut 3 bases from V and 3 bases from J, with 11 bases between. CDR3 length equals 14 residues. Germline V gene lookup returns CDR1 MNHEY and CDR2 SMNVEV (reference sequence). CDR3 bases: TGTGCCAGCAGTTTTGGGGCGGGGTACACTGAAGCTTTCTTT. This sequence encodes CASSFGAGYTEAFF.

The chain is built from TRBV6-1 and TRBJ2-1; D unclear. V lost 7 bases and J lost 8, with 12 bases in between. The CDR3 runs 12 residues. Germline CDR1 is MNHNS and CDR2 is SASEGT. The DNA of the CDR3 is TGTGCCAGCATGCCGCTGGCGTATGAGCAGTTCTTC. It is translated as CASMPLAYEQFF.

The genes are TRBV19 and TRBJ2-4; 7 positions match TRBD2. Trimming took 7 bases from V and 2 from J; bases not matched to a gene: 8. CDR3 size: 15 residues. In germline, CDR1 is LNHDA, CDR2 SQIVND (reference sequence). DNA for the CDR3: TGTGCCAGTATGCCTGGGGGGGACTCCAAAAACATTCAGTACTTC. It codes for CASMPGGDSKNIQYF.

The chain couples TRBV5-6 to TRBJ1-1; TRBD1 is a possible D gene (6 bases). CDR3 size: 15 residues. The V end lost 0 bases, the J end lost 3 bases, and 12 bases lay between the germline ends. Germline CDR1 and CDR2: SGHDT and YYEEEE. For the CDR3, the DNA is TGTGCCAGCAGCTTGGTGTGGGGGCTTCACACTGAAGCTTTCTTT. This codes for CASSLVWGLHTEAFF.

CDR3 amino acids: CASSLARHLTEAFF. DNA of the CDR3: TGTGCCAGCAGCTTGGCCAGGCATCTTACTGAAGCTTTCTTT. The chain recombines TRBV5-6 with TRBJ1-1; D remains ambiguous. CDR1 and CDR2 (germline): SGHDT, YYEEEE. This CDR3 contains 14 residues. V shed 0 bases and J shed 5 bases, with 11 bases lying between them.

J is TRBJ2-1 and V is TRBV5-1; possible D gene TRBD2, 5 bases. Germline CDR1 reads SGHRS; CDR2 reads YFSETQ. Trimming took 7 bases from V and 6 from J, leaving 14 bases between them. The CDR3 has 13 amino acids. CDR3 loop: CASQLEGANEQFF. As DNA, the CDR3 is TGCGCCAGCCAATTAGAGGGAGCCAATGAGCAGTTCTTC.

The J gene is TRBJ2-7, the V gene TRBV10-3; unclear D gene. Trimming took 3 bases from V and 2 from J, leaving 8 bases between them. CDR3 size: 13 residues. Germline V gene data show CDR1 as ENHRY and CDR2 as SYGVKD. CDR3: CAISEDIPYEQYF. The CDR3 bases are TGTGCCATCAGTGAAGACATCCCCTACGAGCAGTACTTC.

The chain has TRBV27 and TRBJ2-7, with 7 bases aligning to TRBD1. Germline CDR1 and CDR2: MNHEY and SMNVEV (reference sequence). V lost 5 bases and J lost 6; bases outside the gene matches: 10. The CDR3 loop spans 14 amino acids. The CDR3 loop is CASSPGQVPVEQYF. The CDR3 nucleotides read TGTGCCAGCAGTCCCGGACAGGTGCCCGTCGAGCAGTACTTC.

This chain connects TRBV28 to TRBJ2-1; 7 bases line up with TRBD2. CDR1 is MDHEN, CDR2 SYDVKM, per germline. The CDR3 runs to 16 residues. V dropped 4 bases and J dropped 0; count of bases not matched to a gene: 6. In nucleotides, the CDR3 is TGTGCCAGCAGTTCCGCGCGGGAGTTCTCCTACAATGAGCAGTTCTTC. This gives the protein CASSSAREFSYNEQFF. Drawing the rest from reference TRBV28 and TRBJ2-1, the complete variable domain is DVKVTQSSRYLVKRTGEKVFLECVQDMDHENMFWYRQDPGLGLRLIYFSYDVKMKEKGDIPEGYSVSREKKERFSLILESASTNQTSMYLCASSSAREFSYNEQFFGPGTRLTVL.

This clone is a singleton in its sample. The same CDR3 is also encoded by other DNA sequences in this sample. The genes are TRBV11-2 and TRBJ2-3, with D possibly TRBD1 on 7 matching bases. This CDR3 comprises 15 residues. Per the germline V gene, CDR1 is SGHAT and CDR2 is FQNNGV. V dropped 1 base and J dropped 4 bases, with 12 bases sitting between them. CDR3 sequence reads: CASSLAGRGADTQYF. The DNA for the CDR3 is TGTGCCAGCAGCTTAGCCGGCAGGGGGGCAGATACGCAGTATTTT.

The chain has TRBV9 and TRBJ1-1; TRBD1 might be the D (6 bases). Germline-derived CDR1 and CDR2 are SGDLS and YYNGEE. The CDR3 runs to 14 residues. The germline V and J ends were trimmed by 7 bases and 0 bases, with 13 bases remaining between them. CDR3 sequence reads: CASSPGVLNTEAFF. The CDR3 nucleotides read TGTGCCAGCTCCCCAGGGGTACTGAACACTGAAGCTTTCTTT.